This T cell receptor beta chain was obtained from a study of shared clonotypes between healthy human individuals. Overall study context: Three CD4 naive, three CD4 memory, two CD8 naive and one CD8 memory plate were used per donor.

J was trimmed by 0 bases and V by 4 bases; bases with no gene match: 5. CDR1 is SGHRS and CDR2 is YFSETQ in the germline V gene. This CDR3 is 15 amino acids long. Clones were sequenced by immunoSEQ multiplex PCR, and TCRdb holds only the in-frame ones, with some missing. The sample has roughly 2,500,000 clones, approximately 93% seen once. Memory CD4+ cells were the fraction left after CD45RA+ naive selection. The receptor's source is a man aged 18 to 30 in good health. Some clones in this sample may be carry-over from other donors' samples. What was sequenced was naive CD4+ T cells from PBMCs. Subset noted: CD45RA+ positively selected. J is TRBJ2-7 and V is TRBV5-1; TRBD1 aligns across 9 bases. The CDR3: CASSPGDRDSYEQYF. The CDR3 DNA follows: TGCGCCAGCAGCCCTGGGGACAGGGACTCCTACGAGCAGTACTTC.